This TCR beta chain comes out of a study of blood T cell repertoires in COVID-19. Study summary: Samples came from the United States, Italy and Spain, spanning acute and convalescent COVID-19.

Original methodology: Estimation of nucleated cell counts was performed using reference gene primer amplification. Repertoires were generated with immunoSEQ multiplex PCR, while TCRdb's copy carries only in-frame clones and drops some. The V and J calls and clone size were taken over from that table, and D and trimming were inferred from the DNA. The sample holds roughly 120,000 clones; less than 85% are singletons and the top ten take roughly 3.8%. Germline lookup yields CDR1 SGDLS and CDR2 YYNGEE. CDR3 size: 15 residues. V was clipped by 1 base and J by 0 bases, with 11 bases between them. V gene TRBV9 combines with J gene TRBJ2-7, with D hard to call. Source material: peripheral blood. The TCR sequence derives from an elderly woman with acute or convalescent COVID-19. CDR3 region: CASSVRGLNSYEQYF. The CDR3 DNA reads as TGTGCCAGCAGCGTAAGAGGCTTGAACTCCTACGAGCAGTACTTC.